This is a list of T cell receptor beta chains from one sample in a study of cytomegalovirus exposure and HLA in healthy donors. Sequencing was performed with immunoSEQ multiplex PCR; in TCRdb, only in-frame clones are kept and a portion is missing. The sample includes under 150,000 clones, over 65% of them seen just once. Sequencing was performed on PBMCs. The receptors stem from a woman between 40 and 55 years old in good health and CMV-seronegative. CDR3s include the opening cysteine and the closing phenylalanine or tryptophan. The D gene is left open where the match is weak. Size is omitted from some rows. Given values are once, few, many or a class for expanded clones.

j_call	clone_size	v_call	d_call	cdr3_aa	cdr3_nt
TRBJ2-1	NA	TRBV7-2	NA	CASSLAFRGDEQFF	TGTGCCAGCAGCTTAGCGTTCCGAGGCGATGAGCAGTTCTTC
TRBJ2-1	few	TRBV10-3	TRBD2	CAISEVTSADGQFF	TGTGCCATCAGTGAGGTTACTAGCGCCGACGGGCAGTTCTTC
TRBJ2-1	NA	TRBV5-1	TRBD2	CASSWGLANYNEQFF	TGCGCCAGCAGCTGGGGACTAGCGAACTACAATGAGCAGTTCTTC
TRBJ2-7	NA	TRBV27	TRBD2	CASSASSGTHLWEQYF	TGTGCCAGCAGCGCCAGTAGCGGGACACATCTCTGGGAGCAGTACTTC
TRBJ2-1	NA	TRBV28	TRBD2	CASSLGLAGAYNEQFF	TGTGCCAGCAGTTTGGGACTAGCGGGAGCCTACAATGAGCAGTTCTTC
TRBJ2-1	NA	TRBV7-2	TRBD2	CASSLVGRSYNEQFF	TGTGCCAGCAGCTTGGTCGGGAGGTCCTACAATGAGCAGTTCTTC
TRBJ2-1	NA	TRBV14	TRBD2	CASSPRRLAGVGYNEQFF	TGTGCCAGCAGCCCTAGAAGACTAGCGGGAGTAGGGTACAATGAGCAGTTCTTC
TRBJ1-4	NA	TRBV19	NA	CASSWGVGREKLFF	TGTGCCAGTAGTTGGGGCGTGGGTCGTGAAAAACTGTTTTTT
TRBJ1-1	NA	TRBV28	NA	CASSVRDTEAFF	TGTGCCAGCAGTGTGAGGGATACTGAAGCTTTCTTT
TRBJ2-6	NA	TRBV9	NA	CASSGTGLRVGGANVLTF	TGTGCCAGCAGCGGAACGGGACTGAGGGTAGGCGGGGCCAACGTCCTGACTTTC
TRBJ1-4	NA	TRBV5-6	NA	CASSLVGARQEKLFF	TGTGCCAGCAGCTTGGTGGGGGCCCGGCAAGAAAAACTGTTTTTT
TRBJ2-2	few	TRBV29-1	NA	CSVDTPGHPTGELFF	TGCAGCGTTGATACTCCGGGACATCCTACCGGGGAGCTGTTTTTT
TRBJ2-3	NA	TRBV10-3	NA	CANGQSTDTQYF	TGTGCCAACGGACAGTCCACAGATACGCAGTATTTT
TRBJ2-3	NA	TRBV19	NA	CASKLELRGADTQYF	TGTGCCAGTAAACTAGAACTGCGTGGCGCAGATACGCAGTATTTT
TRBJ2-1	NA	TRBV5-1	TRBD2	CASSFLAGVDEQFF	TGCGCCAGCAGCTTTTTAGCGGGAGTCGATGAGCAGTTCTTC
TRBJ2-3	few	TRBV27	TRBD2	CASSLTLAGLDTQYF	TGTGCCAGCAGTTTAACACTAGCGGGATTAGATACGCAGTATTTT
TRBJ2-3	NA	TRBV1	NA	CTSCGGTSGSGDTQYF	TGCACCAGCTGTGGAGGGACTAGCGGGAGTGGAGATACGCAGTATTTT
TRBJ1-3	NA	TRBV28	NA	CASSLGGFSGNTIYF	TGTGCCAGCAGTTTGGGGGGGTTTTCTGGAAACACCATATATTTT
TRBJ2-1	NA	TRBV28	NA	CASSRTSVGNEQFF	TGTGCCAGCAGTCGCACTAGTGTGGGGAATGAGCAGTTCTTC
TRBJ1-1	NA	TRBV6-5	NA	CASSYGGMNTEAFF	TGTGCCAGCAGTTACGGGGGGATGAACACTGAAGCTTTCTTT
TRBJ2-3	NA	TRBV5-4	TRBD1	CASRPTPQGATDTQYF	TGTGCCAGCAGACCAACCCCACAGGGGGCCACAGATACGCAGTATTTT
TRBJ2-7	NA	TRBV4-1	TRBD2	CASSLILTSGVGGYEQYF	TGCGCCAGCAGCCTAATTCTGACTAGCGGGGTTGGGGGTTACGAGCAGTACTTC
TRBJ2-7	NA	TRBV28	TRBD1	CASSPGQGDGEQYF	TGTGCCAGCAGTCCGGGACAGGGGGATGGCGAGCAGTACTTC
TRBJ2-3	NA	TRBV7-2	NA	CASSSGHYTSTDTQYF	TGTGCCAGCAGCTCGGGACATTACACTAGCACAGATACGCAGTATTTT
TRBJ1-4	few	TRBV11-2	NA	CASSLGLANEKLFF	TGTGCCAGCAGCTTAGGCTTAGCTAATGAAAAACTGTTTTTT
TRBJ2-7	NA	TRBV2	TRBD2	CASRGGRSGSSYEQYF	TGTGCCAGCAGAGGAGGGCGGAGCGGGAGCTCCTACGAGCAGTACTTC
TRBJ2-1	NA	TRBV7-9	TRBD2	CSSRLGGPAGGGAYNEQFF	TGTTCCAGCCGGTTAGGAGGGCCAGCGGGAGGGGGAGCCTACAATGAGCAGTTCTTC
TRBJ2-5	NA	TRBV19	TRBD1	CASSIASGTGGLAQYF	TGTGCCAGTAGTATAGCTTCCGGGACAGGGGGCCTAGCCCAGTACTTC
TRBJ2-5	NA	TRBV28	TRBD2	CASSSKTTPRGGTQYF	TGTGCCAGCAGTTCAAAGACAACCCCTCGGGGGGGGACCCAGTACTTC
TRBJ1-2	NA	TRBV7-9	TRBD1	CASSLGRGQGGVSEGYTF	TGTGCCAGCAGCTTAGGCCGGGGACAGGGGGGCGTTTCGGAAGGCTACACCTTC
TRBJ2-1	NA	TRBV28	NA	CASSFVYNEQFF	TGTGCCAGCAGTTTCGTCTACAATGAGCAGTTCTTC